These T cell receptor beta chains were read from a single sample in a study of blood T cells in healthy people across ages. TCRdb reprocessed the 5' RACE reads with MiXCR, giving one entry per CDR3 protein. In the table there are 790,000 or so distinct CDR3 sequences, about 45% of which are singletons. The sequenced sample was blood. All receptors derive from a man older than 75 in good health. Each CDR3 is given with its conserved first and last residue. The D gene is left open where the match is weak. Size values are once, few and many counts, or a class for expanded clones, and some rows have none.

d_gene: -
abundance: -
j_gene: TRBJ2-4
v_gene: TRBV28
CDR3nt: TGTGCCAGCAGAGGGGGGGGAAACATTCAGTACTTC
CDR3aa: CASRGGGNIQYF

d_gene: TRBD1
abundance: many
j_gene: TRBJ2-7
v_gene: TRBV5-1
CDR3nt: TGCGCCAGCAGCTCCGCCGGGACAGTTTCCTACGAGCAGTACTTC
CDR3aa: CASSSAGTVSYEQYF

d_gene: TRBD1
abundance: -
j_gene: TRBJ2-5
v_gene: TRBV5-1
CDR3nt: TGCGCCAGCAGCCGTGCAGGGGGCGATGGAAATGAGCAGTACTTC
CDR3aa: CASSRAGGDGNEQYF

d_gene: -
abundance: -
j_gene: TRBJ1-5
v_gene: TRBV12-3/TRBV12-4
CDR3nt: TGTGCCAGCACCTCGGGGGTTGAAGGCAATCAGCCCCAGCATTTT
CDR3aa: CASTSGVEGNQPQHF

d_gene: TRBD2
abundance: -
j_gene: TRBJ2-6
v_gene: TRBV2
CDR3nt: TGTGCCAGCAGTCCCCAACTAGCGGGGATCTCTGGGGCCAACGTCCTGACTTTC
CDR3aa: CASSPQLAGISGANVLTF

d_gene: -
abundance: -
j_gene: TRBJ2-3
v_gene: TRBV27
CDR3nt: TGTGCCAGCAGTCGGAAACGGGGGAACGGCTTAGGTACGCAGTATTTT
CDR3aa: CASSRKRGNGLGTQYF

d_gene: -
abundance: -
j_gene: TRBJ2-7
v_gene: TRBV5-1
CDR3nt: TGCGCCAGCAGCCAGATAGGACTGAGCTCCTACGAGCAGTACTTC
CDR3aa: CASSQIGLSSYEQYF

d_gene: -
abundance: many
j_gene: TRBJ2-7
v_gene: TRBV7-2
CDR3nt: TGTGCCAGCAGCTTAGCCAGGAGCTCCTACGAGCAGTACTTC
CDR3aa: CASSLARSSYEQYF

d_gene: TRBD2
abundance: -
j_gene: TRBJ2-1
v_gene: TRBV7-3
CDR3nt: TGTGCCAGCAGCTTAACTAGCGGGAGTAGCTCCAATGAGCAGTTCTTC
CDR3aa: CASSLTSGSSSNEQFF

d_gene: -
abundance: -
j_gene: TRBJ2-1
v_gene: TRBV4-1
CDR3nt: TGCGCCAGCAGCCGTGCACCGATTGGCCAGCAGTTCTTC
CDR3aa: CASSRAPIGQQFF

d_gene: -
abundance: -
j_gene: TRBJ1-5
v_gene: TRBV6-2/TRBV6-3
CDR3nt: TGTGCCAGCAGACCTACAGGTAATAGCAATCAGCCCCAGCATTTT
CDR3aa: CASRPTGNSNQPQHF

d_gene: -
abundance: few
j_gene: TRBJ1-5
v_gene: TRBV12-3/TRBV12-4
CDR3nt: TGTGCCAGCACCTTGGGGGGGAACCAGCCCCAGCATTTT
CDR3aa: CASTLGGNQPQHF

d_gene: -
abundance: -
j_gene: TRBJ2-3
v_gene: TRBV29-1
CDR3nt: TGCAGCGCAGGGACCGCGTTAGATACGCAGTATTTT
CDR3aa: CSAGTALDTQYF

d_gene: -
abundance: -
j_gene: TRBJ2-7
v_gene: TRBV7-2
CDR3nt: TGTGCCAACAGCTCTAGGGAAATTCAAGCCTACGAGCAGTACTTC
CDR3aa: CANSSREIQAYEQYF

d_gene: TRBD1
abundance: -
j_gene: TRBJ1-2
v_gene: TRBV7-8
CDR3nt: TGTGCCAGCAGCTTAGACGGGACAGGGGCTGCTAACTATGGCTACACCTTC
CDR3aa: CASSLDGTGAANYGYTF

d_gene: TRBD1
abundance: -
j_gene: TRBJ2-5
v_gene: TRBV10-3
CDR3nt: TGTGCCACTCACCGTGGACAGGGTCAGGAATTAGCAGAGACCCAGTACTTC
CDR3aa: CATHRGQGQELAETQYF

d_gene: -
abundance: -
j_gene: TRBJ2-7
v_gene: TRBV27
CDR3nt: TGTGCCAGCAGTCCTCCGCCTGGGGGCGTACGACGCGAGCAGTACTTC
CDR3aa: CASSPPPGGVRREQYF

d_gene: -
abundance: -
j_gene: TRBJ2-1
v_gene: TRBV7-2
CDR3nt: TGTGCCAGCAGCTTTCAAGCGGACAAACGGTTCGAGCAGTTCTTC
CDR3aa: CASSFQADKRFEQFF

d_gene: -
abundance: -
j_gene: TRBJ2-7
v_gene: TRBV20-1
CDR3nt: TGCAGTGCTAGAGCCGGCGGCTCCTCCTACGAGCAGTACTTC
CDR3aa: CSARAGGSSYEQYF

d_gene: -
abundance: -
j_gene: TRBJ2-6
v_gene: TRBV24-1
CDR3nt: TGTGCCACCAGTGATAACCCACAGTTTGTAGCTGGGGCCAACGTCCTGACTTTC
CDR3aa: CATSDNPQFVAGANVLTF

d_gene: TRBD1
abundance: -
j_gene: TRBJ1-5
v_gene: TRBV28
CDR3nt: TGTGCCAGCAGCCCCGGACAGGGTATTGAGCAGCCCCAGCATTTT
CDR3aa: CASSPGQGIEQPQHF

d_gene: -
abundance: -
j_gene: TRBJ2-1
v_gene: TRBV28
CDR3nt: TGTGCCAGCACGGTAGGCGGCGAGCAGTTCTTC
CDR3aa: CASTVGGEQFF

d_gene: TRBD2
abundance: -
j_gene: TRBJ2-1
v_gene: TRBV20-1
CDR3nt: TGCAGTGCTACCAAACTAGCGGGAGGGCCCCATGAGCAGTTCTTC
CDR3aa: CSATKLAGGPHEQFF

d_gene: TRBD1
abundance: -
j_gene: TRBJ2-7
v_gene: TRBV7-2
CDR3nt: TGTGCCAGTGTCGGGACAGGGTTGAGAGAGCAGTACTTC
CDR3aa: CASVGTGLREQYF

d_gene: -
abundance: -
j_gene: TRBJ1-1
v_gene: TRBV20-1
CDR3nt: TGCAGTGCCCAGGGGAGAACTGAAGCTTTCTTT
CDR3aa: CSAQGRTEAFF

d_gene: -
abundance: -
j_gene: TRBJ2-7
v_gene: TRBV12-3/TRBV12-4
CDR3nt: TGTGCCAGCAGTCTGGAAGTGTTAAATGAGCAGTACTTC
CDR3aa: CASSLEVLNEQYF

d_gene: TRBD2
abundance: -
j_gene: TRBJ2-3
v_gene: TRBV20-1
CDR3nt: TGCAGTGCTAGAATAGGGACTAGCGGTAGCACAGATACGCAGTATTTT
CDR3aa: CSARIGTSGSTDTQYF

d_gene: -
abundance: few
j_gene: TRBJ2-5
v_gene: TRBV28
CDR3nt: TGTGCCAGCAGCACAGGGCCCCGAGAGACCCAGTACTTC
CDR3aa: CASSTGPRETQYF

d_gene: TRBD1
abundance: few
j_gene: TRBJ1-2
v_gene: TRBV29-1
CDR3nt: TGCAGCGTTGAGGCCAGGGGGAACTATGGCTACACCTTC
CDR3aa: CSVEARGNYGYTF

d_gene: -
abundance: many
j_gene: TRBJ2-7
v_gene: TRBV5-1
CDR3nt: TGCGCCAGCAGCTTAGGCCAGTACTACGAGCAGTACTTC
CDR3aa: CASSLGQYYEQYF

d_gene: -
abundance: -
j_gene: TRBJ2-1
v_gene: TRBV28
CDR3nt: TGTGCCAGCAGTGTAGGGGATCTCTCCTACAATGAGCAGTTCTTC
CDR3aa: CASSVGDLSYNEQFF

d_gene: -
abundance: few
j_gene: TRBJ2-2
v_gene: TRBV12-3/TRBV12-4
CDR3nt: TGTGCCAGCAGTTTTTGGGGGACGAACACCGGGGAGCTGTTTTTT
CDR3aa: CASSFWGTNTGELFF

d_gene: -
abundance: -
j_gene: TRBJ2-7
v_gene: TRBV5-4
CDR3nt: TGTGCCAGCAGCAAAGTGGGAGATACCTACGAGCAGTACTTC
CDR3aa: CASSKVGDTYEQYF

d_gene: TRBD2
abundance: few
j_gene: TRBJ2-5
v_gene: TRBV7-9
CDR3nt: TGTGCCAGCAGCTTACCTAGCGGGAGGGACAATGAGCAGTACTTC
CDR3aa: CASSLPSGRDNEQYF

d_gene: -
abundance: many
j_gene: TRBJ1-2
v_gene: TRBV29-1
CDR3nt: TGCAGCGCCGAAGGCGCTGGGGTAGGAGGCTACACCTTC
CDR3aa: CSAEGAGVGGYTF

d_gene: TRBD1
abundance: -
j_gene: TRBJ2-1
v_gene: TRBV5-1
CDR3nt: TGCGCCAGCAGCTTGCCGGGACAGGTCCCCCACAATGAGCAGTTCTTC
CDR3aa: CASSLPGQVPHNEQFF

d_gene: -
abundance: -
j_gene: TRBJ1-2
v_gene: TRBV20-1
CDR3nt: TGCAGTGCTCCCCCCGTCGGGTTCTATGGCTACACCTTC
CDR3aa: CSAPPVGFYGYTF

d_gene: -
abundance: -
j_gene: TRBJ2-7
v_gene: TRBV6-2/TRBV6-3
CDR3nt: TGTGCCAGCAGCCCCATGGGTAGCGACTACGAGCAGTACTTC
CDR3aa: CASSPMGSDYEQYF

d_gene: -
abundance: -
j_gene: TRBJ2-1
v_gene: TRBV6-2/TRBV6-3
CDR3nt: TGTGCCAGCAGTTCTATTCCGGGACTTACCCACAATGAGCAGTTCTTC
CDR3aa: CASSSIPGLTHNEQFF

d_gene: TRBD2
abundance: -
j_gene: TRBJ2-1
v_gene: TRBV10-3
CDR3nt: TGTGCCATCGCCGCTCCGGGGGGAAATGAGCAGTTCTTC
CDR3aa: CAIAAPGGNEQFF

d_gene: -
abundance: many
j_gene: TRBJ2-1
v_gene: TRBV18
CDR3nt: TGTGCCAGCTCACCACCGACCTCAGCCCGCTACAATGAGCAGTTCTTC
CDR3aa: CASSPPTSARYNEQFF

d_gene: -
abundance: -
j_gene: TRBJ2-2
v_gene: TRBV9
CDR3nt: TGTGCCAGCAGCCCTCTGAGTGGAACCGGGGAGCTGTTTTTT
CDR3aa: CASSPLSGTGELFF

d_gene: -
abundance: few
j_gene: TRBJ2-1
v_gene: TRBV27
CDR3nt: TGTGCCAGCAGTCCCTACACCAGGGCTAGTGACTACAATGAGCAGTTCTTC
CDR3aa: CASSPYTRASDYNEQFF

d_gene: TRBD1
abundance: -
j_gene: TRBJ1-2
v_gene: TRBV28
CDR3nt: TGTGCCAGCAGTCCGGGGACAGGATTTAGTGGCTACACCTTC
CDR3aa: CASSPGTGFSGYTF

d_gene: -
abundance: -
j_gene: TRBJ2-1
v_gene: TRBV7-2
CDR3nt: TGTGCCAGCAGCTTAGAGGATCCGGGGGTAACTGAGCAGTTCTTC
CDR3aa: CASSLEDPGVTEQFF